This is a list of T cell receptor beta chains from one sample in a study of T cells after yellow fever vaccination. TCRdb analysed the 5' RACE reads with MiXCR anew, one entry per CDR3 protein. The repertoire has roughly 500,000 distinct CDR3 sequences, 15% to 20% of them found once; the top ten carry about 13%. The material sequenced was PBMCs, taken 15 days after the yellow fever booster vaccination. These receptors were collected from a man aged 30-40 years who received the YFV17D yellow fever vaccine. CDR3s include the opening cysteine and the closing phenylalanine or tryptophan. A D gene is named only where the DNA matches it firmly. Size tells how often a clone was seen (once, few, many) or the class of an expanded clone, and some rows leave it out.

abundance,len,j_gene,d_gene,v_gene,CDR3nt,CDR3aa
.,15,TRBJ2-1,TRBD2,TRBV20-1,TGCAGTGCTAGTGTCGCGGGAGGTTCCTACAATGAGCAGTTCTTC,CSASVAGGSYNEQFF
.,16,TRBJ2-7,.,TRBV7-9,TGTGCCAGCAGCTTAGCCCCCACAAGTGTCGCCAACGAGCAGTACTTC,CASSLAPTSVANEQYF
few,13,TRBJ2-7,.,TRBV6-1,TGTGCCAGCAGGAGGGGCAGAGTTGCCGAGCAGTACTTC,CASRRGRVAEQYF
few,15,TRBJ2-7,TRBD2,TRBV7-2,TGTGCCAGCAGCTTCGGGACTAGCGTTCCCTACGAGCAGTACTTC,CASSFGTSVPYEQYF
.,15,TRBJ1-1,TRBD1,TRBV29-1,TGCAGCGTTGTTTCCGACAGGGGGCCGGGCACTGAAGCTTTCTTT,CSVVSDRGPGTEAFF
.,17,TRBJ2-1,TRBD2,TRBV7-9,TGTGCCAGCAGCCCCTTCGGACTAGCGCTACCTAACAATGAGCAGTTCTTC,CASSPFGLALPNNEQFF
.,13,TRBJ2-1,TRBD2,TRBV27,TGTGCCACGAGCGGGAGGGCCGGCAATGAGCAGTTCTTC,CATSGRAGNEQFF
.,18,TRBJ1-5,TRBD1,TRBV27,TGTGCCAGCAGTTTAACCGGTTTCTCGACAGGGCTGAATCAGCCCCAGCATTTT,CASSLTGFSTGLNQPQHF
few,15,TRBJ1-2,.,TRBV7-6,TGTGCCAGCAGCTTAGTGAAGGGTGGGGGATCTGGCTACACCTTC,CASSLVKGGGSGYTF
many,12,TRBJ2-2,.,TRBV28,TGTGCCAGCAGTCGACGGACCGGGGAGCTGTTTTTT,CASSRRTGELFF
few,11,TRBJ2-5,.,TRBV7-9,TGTGCCAGCAGCCCGAAGGGGACCCAGTACTTC,CASSPKGTQYF
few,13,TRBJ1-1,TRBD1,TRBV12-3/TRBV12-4,TGTGCCAGCGGATGGACAGGGGACACTGAAGCTTTCTTT,CASGWTGDTEAFF
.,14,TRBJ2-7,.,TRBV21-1,TGTGCCAGCAAGGTGGGGGGCCGCTCCTACGAGCAGTACTTC,CASKVGGRSYEQYF
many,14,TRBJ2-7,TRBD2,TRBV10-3,TGTGCCATCAGGGGACTAGCGGGATCAAGTGAGCAGTACTTC,CAIRGLAGSSEQYF
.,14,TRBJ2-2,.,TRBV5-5,TGTGCCAGCAGCCACGGGTCGAAGTCCGGGGAGCTGTTTTTT,CASSHGSKSGELFF
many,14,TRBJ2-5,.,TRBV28,TGTGCCAGCAGTTTACTTGGGGGAAGAGAGACCCAGTACTTC,CASSLLGGRETQYF
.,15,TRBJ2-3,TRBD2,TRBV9,TGTGCCAGCAGCGGACTAGCGGGAGAGGGAGATACGCAGTATTTT,CASSGLAGEGDTQYF